A single sample gave rise to the 8 T cell receptor beta chains below, sequenced in a study of cytomegalovirus exposure and HLA in healthy donors. Assay: immunoSEQ multiplex PCR; the TCRdb copy retains only in-frame clones and omits some. Of tens of thousands of clones listed, around 94% are singletons. Sequenced: PBMCs. Receptors were obtained from a woman between 18 and 29 years old in good health and CMV-seronegative.

The V call is TRBV4-3, the J call TRBJ1-3; 7 nucleotides match TRBD1. Trimming cost V 1 base and J 4 bases; bases outside gene matches: 7. This CDR3 is built from 16 residues. Germline CDR1 and CDR2: LGHNA and YSLEER. CDR3 DNA sequence: TGCGCCAGCAGCCAAGCCACAGGGGTGGACGGAAACACCATATATTTT. Protein sequence: CASSQATGVDGNTIYF.

The V gene is TRBV2, the J gene TRBJ2-1; possible D gene TRBD1, 6 bases. Trimming shortened V by 8 bases and J by 5 bases, and 13 bases separated the two germline ends. The germline V gene has CDR1 SNHLY and CDR2 FYNNEI. The CDR3 extends over 13 amino acids. The CDR3 is CASGTSGDNEQFF. CDR3 bases: TGTGCCAGCGGGACAAGCGGAGACAATGAGCAGTTCTTC.

The V gene is TRBV5-4, the J gene TRBJ2-1; 8 bases match TRBD2. This CDR3 is 16 amino acids long. V trimming: 4 bases; J trimming: 2 bases; junction bases outside the gene matches: 8. The germline gives CDR1 SGHNT, CDR2 YYREEE (reference sequence). Here the CDR3 DNA reads TGTGCCAGCAGCCTCAGACTAGCGCCCACCTACAATGAGCAGTTCTTC. Protein: CASSLRLAPTYNEQFF.

The gene calls are TRBV5-1 and TRBJ2-1; tentative D call: TRBD1 (6 bases). CDR3 length: 15 amino acids. The germline CDR1 and CDR2 sequences are SGHRS and YFSETQ. The V and J ends lost 4 bases and 3 bases respectively, with 14 bases between them. CDR3 sequence: CASSTDRRGYNEQFF. The CDR3 region has the DNA TGCGCCAGCAGCACTGACAGGAGAGGCTACAATGAGCAGTTCTTC.

V usage is TRBV11-3 and J usage is TRBJ2-1; 7 bases agree with TRBD2. V dropped 5 bases and J dropped 7; count of bases not matched to a gene: 11. Per the germline V gene, CDR1 is SGHNT and CDR2 is YENEEA. The CDR3 consists of 15 residues. CDR3 residues: CASSPYGGEGNEQFF. The CDR3 DNA sequence: TGTGCCAGCAGCCCCTATGGTGGGGAGGGAAATGAGCAGTTCTTC.

This clone was detected ten times or more. The chain combines TRBV4-3 with TRBJ2-1; 8 bases align to TRBD2. The CDR3 contains 16 residues. Unmatched junction bases numbered 4, after V lost 0 bases and J lost 3 bases. The germline V gene has CDR1 LGHNA and CDR2 YSLEER. CDR3 sequence: CASSQEVGTSYNEQFF. DNA of the CDR3: TGCGCCAGCAGCCAAGAAGTGGGGACTAGCTACAATGAGCAGTTCTTC.

The chain uses TRBV5-4 and TRBJ1-2, with TRBD1 as a possible D gene (6 bases). This CDR3 has 14 amino acids. Germline CDR1 reads SGHNT; CDR2 reads YYREEE (reference sequence). Trimming pared 4 bases from V and 4 bases from J, leaving 14 bases between. CDR3 in amino acids: CASSHRQGSYGYTF. DNA of the CDR3: TGTGCCAGCAGCCATCGGCAGGGGAGCTATGGCTACACCTTC. The entire variable domain, with the rest obtained from reference TRBV5-4 and TRBJ1-2, is as follows: ETGVTQSPTHLIKTRGQQVTLRCSSQSGHNTVSWYQQALGQGPQFIFQYYREEENGRGNFPPRFSGLQFPNYSSELNVNALELDDSALYLCASSHRQGSYGYTFGSGTRLTVV.

This chain uses TRBV7-9 with TRBJ2-6, with a weak D call TRBD1 (6 bases). V was trimmed by 1 base and J by 1 base, leaving 14 bases between them. Germline CDR1 and CDR2: SEHNR and FQNEAQ (reference sequence). The CDR3 has 18 residues. CDR3 amino acids: CASSLDFRGVSGANVLTF. The CDR3 DNA follows: TGTGCCAGCAGCTTAGACTTCAGGGGAGTATCTGGGGCCAACGTCCTGACTTTC.